Below, 4 T cell receptor beta chains from the same sample are listed, as sequenced in a study of cytomegalovirus exposure and HLA in healthy donors. Researchers ran the PCR with 60 Vbeta and 13 Jbeta primers. Only in-frame clones appear in the TCRdb table, and some are missing; sequencing was by immunoSEQ multiplex PCR. The table shows approximately 100,000 clones, with 71% occurring only once. Sequencing input: PBMCs. The receptors shown here come from a female donor in good health and CMV-seronegative.

The chain links TRBV6-1 to TRBJ2-7; the match to TRBD1 covers 8 bases. V trimming: 4 bases; J trimming: 3 bases; junction bases outside the gene matches: 2. Germline assignment: CDR1 MNHNS and CDR2 SASEGT. This CDR3 region has 13 residues. DNA for the CDR3: TGTGCCAGCAGTGGGGGACAGGACTACGAGCAGTACTTC. The encoded protein is CASSGGQDYEQYF.

V usage is TRBV5-8 and J usage is TRBJ1-1; 8 bases fit TRBD1. The germline CDR1 and CDR2 sequences are SGHTS and YDEGEE. The V gene end was trimmed by 4 bases and the J gene end by 5 bases; junction bases not matched to a gene: 13. The CDR3 loop spans 16 amino acids. The CDR3 DNA is TGTGCCAGCAGCCTAACCGGACAGGGCTTAGGTACTGAAGCTTTCTTT. It yields the protein CASSLTGQGLGTEAFF.

This clone occurred a few times. The J gene is TRBJ1-1, the V gene TRBV15, with D maybe TRBD1 (6 bases). Germline-derived CDR1 and CDR2 are LNHNV and YYDKDF (reference sequence). Trimming pared 0 bases from V and 12 bases from J, leaving 17 bases between. This CDR3 is built from 14 residues. The CDR3 protein is CATSRDDSGASTFF. CDR3 DNA sequence: TGTGCCACCAGCAGAGATGATTCAGGGGCGTCGACTTTCTTT. The variable domain in full, with the rest retrieved from reference TRBV15 and TRBJ1-1, is DAMVIQNPRYQVTQFGKPVTLSCSQTLNHNVMYWYQQKSSQAPKLLFHYYDKDFNNEADTPDNFQSRRPNTSFCFLDIRSPGLGDTAMYLCATSRDDSGASTFFGQGTRLTVV.

This chain connects TRBV10-1 to TRBJ1-1; weak D call: TRBD1 (5 bases). This CDR3 contains 13 residues. CDR1 and CDR2 (germline): WNHNN, SYGVQD (reference sequence). V was trimmed by 8 bases and J by 1 base, leaving 11 bases between them. The CDR3 is CASFTGQNTEAFF. CDR3 sequence (DNA): TGCGCCAGCTTTACCGGACAGAACACTGAAGCTTTCTTT.